This entry features one T cell receptor (beta chain) sequence. The record originates from a study of T cell changes during pregnancy in multiple sclerosis. Produced via immunoSEQ multiplex PCR; TCRdb's table is partial and in-frame only. Of 80,000 to 100,000 clones in the sample, around 93% were seen once. Material: peripheral blood, obtained after pregnancy. The source of this sequence is a female donor with multiple sclerosis, enrolled in a pregnancy study.

The CDR3 sequence: CASRQDRLQLWDTEAFF. CDR3 in DNA: TGCGCCAGCAGGCAGGACAGGCTCCAACTTTGGGACACTGAAGCTTTCTTT. This rearrangement joins TRBV4-1 to TRBJ1-1, with 7 bases lining up with TRBD1. The CDR3 has 17 amino acids. The V and J ends lost 6 bases and 3 bases, in that order; junction bases with no gene match: 16. Looked up from germline, CDR1 is MGHRA and CDR2 is YSYEKL.